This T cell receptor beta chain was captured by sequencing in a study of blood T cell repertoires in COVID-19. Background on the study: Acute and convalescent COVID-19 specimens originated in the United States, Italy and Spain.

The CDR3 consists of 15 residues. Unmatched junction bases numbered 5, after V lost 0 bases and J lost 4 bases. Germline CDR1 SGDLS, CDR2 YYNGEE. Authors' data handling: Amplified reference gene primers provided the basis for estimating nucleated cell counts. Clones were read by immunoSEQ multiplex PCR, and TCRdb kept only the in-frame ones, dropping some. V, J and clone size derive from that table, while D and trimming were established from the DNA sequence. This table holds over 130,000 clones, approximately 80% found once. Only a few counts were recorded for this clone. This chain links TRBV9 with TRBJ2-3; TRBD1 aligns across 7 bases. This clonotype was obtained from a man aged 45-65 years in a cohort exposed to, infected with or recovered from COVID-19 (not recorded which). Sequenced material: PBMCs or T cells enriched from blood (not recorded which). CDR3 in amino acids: CASSVGGGWADTQYF. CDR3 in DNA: TGTGCCAGCAGCGTAGGAGGGGGCTGGGCAGATACGCAGTATTTT. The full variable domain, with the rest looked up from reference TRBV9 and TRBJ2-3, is DSGVTQTPKHLITATGQRVTLRCSPRSGDLSVYWYQQSLDQGLQFLIQYYNGEERAKGNILERFSAQQFPDLHSELNLSSLELGDSALYFCASSVGGGWADTQYFGPGTRLTVL.